The 29 T cell receptor beta chains below all came from one sample that was sequenced in a study of CD8 T cells in ankylosing spondylitis. Whole-study findings and limits: It appeared that ankylosing spondylitis blood was characterized by a TCR beta motif of several highly homologous variants.

These receptors' antigens are unknown. TCRdb re-derived calls from the 5' RACE reads in MiXCR, one entry per CDR3 protein. This table has around 770,000 distinct CDR3 sequences, around 19% appearing once. The sequenced material came from blood, either unsorted or a sorted T cell fraction (not recorded which). All receptors come from a male donor with ankylosing spondylitis.

This clonotype has more than one count but fewer than ten. The chain combines TRBV4-2 with TRBJ1-5; TRBD1 agrees at 8 bases. This CDR3 is 13 amino acids long. Unmatched junction bases numbered 6, after V lost 6 bases and J lost 8 bases. Per germline, CDR1 LGHNA and CDR2 YNFKEQ. CDR3 region: CASSGQGREPQHF. DNA for the CDR3: TGTGCCAGCAGTGGACAGGGTAGGGAGCCCCAGCATTTT.

This clonotype was detected ten times or more. The CDR3 DNA follows: TGTGCCAGCAAAAAGGACAGTCCCTACGAGCAGTACTTC. It specifies CASKKDSPYEQYF. The chain combines TRBV12-3 or TRBV12-4 with TRBJ2-7; D possibly corresponds to TRBD1 (6 bases). V lost 7 bases, J lost 2 bases, and 12 bases lay in between. This CDR3 has 13 residues.

The V and J genes are TRBV13 and TRBJ2-7; 12 positions match TRBD1. The germline CDR1 and CDR2 sequences are PRHDT and FYEKMQ (reference sequence). Trimming took 3 bases from V and 7 from J; bases not matched to a gene: 10. This CDR3 contains 16 residues. The chain's CDR3 is CASSFTGTGGRWEQYF. For the CDR3, the DNA is TGTGCCAGCAGCTTTACCGGGACAGGGGGCCGTTGGGAGCAGTACTTC.

This clonotype was observed a few times. The V gene is TRBV29-1, the J gene TRBJ2-7; no firm D call. The CDR3 length is 13 residues. Trimming pared 2 bases from V and 3 bases from J, leaving 11 bases between. Germline loops: CDR1 SQVTM, CDR2 ANQGSEA. The CDR3 loop reads CSVESPGYYEQYF. Here the CDR3 DNA reads TGCAGCGTTGAAAGTCCGGGTTACTACGAGCAGTACTTC.

This clonotype has only a few counts. J is TRBJ1-3 and V is TRBV20-1, with 9 bases identical to TRBD1. The CDR3 is made up of 13 amino acids. CDR1 and CDR2 (germline): DFQATT, SNEGSKA (reference sequence). The trim removed 6 bases at V and 6 bases at J, leaving 6 bases unmatched. The DNA of the CDR3 is TGCAGTGCCGGTCGGACAGGGGAAAACACCATATATTTT. Translating gives CSAGRTGENTIYF.

Only one count was recorded for this clonotype. The rearrangement links TRBV6-1 to TRBJ2-5, with D maybe TRBD2 (6 bases). Germline lookup yields CDR1 MNHNS and CDR2 SASEGT. The CDR3 spans 14 residues. V was pared by 5 bases and J by 3 bases, with 13 bases between. The DNA of the CDR3 is TGTGCCAGCAGTCAAGGGTGGGGGGAAGAGACCCAGTACTTC. It specifies CASSQGWGEETQYF.

This clonotype has at least ten counts. J is TRBJ2-2 and V is TRBV7-9; weak D call: TRBD1 (5 bases). V dropped 5 bases and J dropped 5 bases, with 9 bases sitting between them. There are 13 residues in the CDR3. Germline V gives CDR1 SEHNR, CDR2 FQNEAQ (reference sequence). The CDR3, as DNA: TGTGCCAGCAGCCCAGGGTTTACCGGGGAGCTGTTTTTT. Its translation: CASSPGFTGELFF.

A few counts support this clonotype. The rearrangement uses TRBV5-1 and TRBJ2-2, with 13 bases fitting TRBD2. Germline CDR1 is SGHRS and CDR2 is YFSETQ. J was trimmed by 7 bases and V by 4 bases; bases with no gene match: 7. The CDR3 loop spans 16 amino acids. The CDR3 sequence is CASSTGTSGKVGELFF. CDR3 sequence (DNA): TGCGCCAGCAGCACTGGGACTAGCGGGAAGGTCGGGGAGCTGTTTTTT.

The rearrangement joins TRBV12-3 or TRBV12-4 to TRBJ1-5, with TRBD1 as a possible D gene (6 bases). The V gene lost 6 bases and the J gene lost 6 bases, with 15 bases spanning the gap. The CDR3 contains 14 residues. CDR3 sequence (DNA): TGTGCCAGCAGCACAAACAGGGTCGCTCAGCCCCAGCATTTT. Its translation: CASSTNRVAQPQHF.

This clonotype was detected only a few times. V is TRBV7-9 and J is TRBJ2-7, with 9 bases identical to TRBD2. After removal of 7 bases from V and 7 bases from J, the junction contained 8 bases not matched to a gene. The CDR3 is made up of 13 amino acids. Germline assignment: CDR1 SEHNR and CDR2 FQNEAQ (reference sequence). The DNA of the CDR3 is TGTGCCAGCATTGCAGCGGGGGGTCGGGAGCAGTACTTC. Its protein is CASIAAGGREQYF.

This clonotype was observed a few times. The genes are TRBV11-2 and TRBJ2-7, with TRBD2 matching over 8 bases. This CDR3 has 18 amino acids. Germline CDR1 is SGHAT and CDR2 is FQNNGV. V trimming: 3 bases; J trimming: 0 bases; junction bases outside the gene matches: 13. The CDR3: CASSFPSPPSGSSYEQYF. The CDR3, as DNA: TGTGCCAGCAGCTTCCCTTCTCCTCCAAGCGGGAGCTCCTACGAGCAGTACTTC. Based on the CDR3 plus reference TRBV11-2 and TRBJ2-7, the full variable domain is EAGVAQSPRYKIIEKRQSVAFWCNPISGHATLYWYQQILGQGPKLLIQFQNNGVVDDSQLPKDRFSAERLKGVDSTLKIQPAKLEDSAVYLCASSFPSPPSGSSYEQYFGPGTRLTVT.

The table lists this clonotype with a few counts. The V and J genes are TRBV11-2 and TRBJ2-3; a possible D gene is TRBD2 (6 bases). V was pared by 4 bases and J by 0 bases, with 20 bases between. Germline V CDR1 and CDR2: SGHAT, FQNNGV. The CDR3 extends over 18 amino acids. CDR3 residues: CASSSHGSLAMSTDTQYF. CDR3 nucleotides: TGTGCCAGCAGCTCCCATGGTAGTCTAGCGATGAGCACAGATACGCAGTATTTT.

The chain couples TRBV20-1 to TRBJ1-2, with unresolved D. V was trimmed by 5 bases and J by 3 bases, leaving 7 bases between them. Per the germline V gene, CDR1 is DFQATT and CDR2 is SNEGSKA (reference sequence). The CDR3 runs to 11 residues. The CDR3 loop is CSAGLDYGYTF. The DNA of the CDR3 is TGCAGTGCTGGCTTGGACTATGGCTACACCTTC.

The table lists this clonotype with a few counts. The rearrangement uses TRBV12-3 or TRBV12-4 and TRBJ1-1, with D possibly TRBD1 on 5 matching bases. V lost 2 bases and J lost 5, with 12 bases in between. The CDR3 extends over 14 amino acids. The CDR3: CASSLWGFGTEAFF. Here the CDR3 DNA reads TGTGCCAGCAGTTTATGGGGCTTCGGTACTGAAGCTTTCTTT.

This clonotype has only a few counts. V gene TRBV7-2 combines with J gene TRBJ2-1; TRBD2 agrees at 11 bases. V lost 6 bases and J lost 9; bases outside the gene matches: 10. Germline CDR1 is SGHTA and CDR2 is FQGNSA. The CDR3 totals 15 residues. The CDR3 DNA sequence: TGTGCCAGCAGACCGTCCGGACTAGCGGGTCTTGAGCAGTTCTTC. It specifies CASRPSGLAGLEQFF.

The V gene is TRBV7-9, the J gene TRBJ1-5, with unresolved D. The CDR3 has 14 amino acids. The V and J ends lost 3 bases and 4 bases respectively, with 10 bases between them. Germline-derived CDR1 and CDR2 are SEHNR and FQNEAQ (reference sequence). The CDR3 DNA is TGTGCCAGCAGCTTCACTGACGGGAATCAGCCCCAGCATTTT. Amino acids: CASSFTDGNQPQHF.

V gene TRBV7-2 combines with J gene TRBJ1-1; 8 bases are a match to TRBD1. This CDR3 has 15 amino acids. V lost 5 bases and J lost 0; bases outside the gene matches: 5. Germline CDR1 and CDR2: SGHTA and FQGNSA. The CDR3, as DNA: TGTGCCAGCAGCACCTTGACAGGGGTGAACACTGAAGCTTTCTTT. Translation: CASSTLTGVNTEAFF.

This clonotype turned up a few times. At one of its ends the junction is not consistent with the germline gene, which may arise from a read error. The chain employs TRBV20-1 and TRBJ2-3; 9 nucleotides align to TRBD2. Germline V gives CDR1 DFQATT, CDR2 SNEGSKA (reference sequence). This CDR3 has 14 residues. The CDR3 is CSTRAGGSTDTQYF. CDR3 in DNA: TGCAGTACTAGGGCGGGAGGGAGCACAGATACGCAGTATTTT.

The chain uses TRBV12-3 or TRBV12-4 and TRBJ1-4; TRBD1 might be the D (6 bases). V shed 3 bases and J shed 7 bases, with 9 bases lying between them. The CDR3 sequence is 13 residues long. The CDR3 is CASSLGAFEKLFF. The DNA for the CDR3 is TGTGCCAGCAGTTTGGGGGCTTTTGAAAAACTGTTTTTT.

This clonotype has a handful of counts. The chain uses TRBV4-1 and TRBJ2-1; 8 bases map to TRBD2. V was clipped by 4 bases and J by 5 bases; unmatched bases: 10. The germline V gene encodes CDR1 MGHRA and CDR2 YSYEKL. The CDR3 spans 16 residues. The CDR3 DNA sequence: TGCGCCAGCAGCCCGACCGGGGGGGTTTTCGACAATGAGCAGTTCTTC. Its translation: CASSPTGGVFDNEQFF.

The V call is TRBV4-1, the J call TRBJ2-1; 8 bases match TRBD2. Germline V gene data show CDR1 as MGHRA and CDR2 as YSYEKL. The J segment lost 8 bases and the V segment lost 0 bases, leaving 6 bases of the junction unmatched. This CDR3 has 15 amino acids. This chain's CDR3 is CASSQDYYGGDEQFF. The CDR3 region has the DNA TGCGCCAGCAGCCAAGACTACTACGGGGGGGATGAGCAGTTCTTC.

The gene calls are TRBV2 and TRBJ2-1; TRBD2 aligns across 10 bases. The junction had 10 bases not matched to a gene; V was cut back by 5 bases and J by 3 bases. The germline CDR1 and CDR2 sequences are SNHLY and FYNNEI. The CDR3 totals 17 residues. Written as DNA, the CDR3 is TGTGCCAGCAGTACTAGAGCCGGGACTAGCGTCTACAATGAGCAGTTCTTC. The encoded protein is CASSTRAGTSVYNEQFF.

This clonotype has only a few counts. The genes are TRBV27 and TRBJ1-2; 8 nucleotides agree with TRBD1. The CDR3 runs 14 residues. Germline V lookup: CDR1 MNHEY, CDR2 SMNVEV (reference sequence). V shed 4 bases, J shed 5 bases, and the junction held 6 bases outside the gene matches. The CDR3 DNA sequence: TGTGCCAGCAGTTGGGCAGGGGGCATGTATGGCTACACCTTC. Translating gives CASSWAGGMYGYTF.

The chain links TRBV10-3 to TRBJ2-3, with 10 bases matching TRBD2. Germline V gene sequence: CDR1 ENHRY, CDR2 SYGVKD. The CDR3 totals 17 residues. V trimming: 0 bases; J trimming: 0 bases; junction bases outside the gene matches: 3. The CDR3 nucleotides read TGTGCCATCAGTGAGTCTAGGACTAGCGGAAGCACAGATACGCAGTATTTT. Translated: CAISESRTSGSTDTQYF.

This clonotype appeared a few times. The rearrangement joins TRBV5-1 to TRBJ2-3; 10 bases are shared with TRBD2. This CDR3 is built from 16 residues. The trim removed 3 bases at V and 6 bases at J, leaving 10 bases unmatched. The germline CDR1 and CDR2 sequences are SGHRS and YFSETQ. The CDR3 reads CASSWELAGLGDTQYF. DNA for the CDR3: TGCGCCAGCAGCTGGGAACTAGCGGGGCTTGGGGATACGCAGTATTTT.

This clonotype was seen more than once but under ten times. For the CDR3, the DNA is TGTGCCAGCAGTGAGAGCCCTGACAGGGAGGGTCAGCCCCAGCATTTT. Encoded protein: CASSESPDREGQPQHF. The genes are TRBV2 and TRBJ1-5; 7 bases agree with TRBD1. V lost 3 bases and J lost 6; bases outside the gene matches: 11. Germline V CDR1 and CDR2: SNHLY, FYNNEI. The CDR3 runs 16 residues.

The chain combines TRBV3-1 with TRBJ2-1, with 14 bases identical to TRBD2. The CDR3 sequence is 15 residues long. Trimming removed 4 bases from V and 12 bases from J; junction bases left unmatched: 8. Looked up from germline, CDR1 is LGHDT and CDR2 is YNNKEL (reference sequence). CDR3 loop: CASSRTGTSGSMQFF. In nucleotides, the CDR3 is TGTGCCAGCAGCCGGACCGGGACTAGCGGGAGTATGCAGTTCTTC.

This clonotype was seen more than once but under ten times. This sequence joins TRBV5-6 and TRBJ2-7; 7 bases map to TRBD2. V shed 6 bases and J 6 bases; nucleotides not matched to a gene: 9. CDR3 length: 13 amino acids. Germline-derived CDR1 and CDR2 are SGHDT and YYEEEE. Here the CDR3 reads CASTVQRGFEQYF. CDR3 DNA: TGTGCCAGCACGGTCCAGCGGGGTTTCGAGCAGTACTTC. Filled out from reference TRBV5-6 and TRBJ2-7, the complete variable domain reads DAGVTQSPTHLIKTRGQQVTLRCSPKSGHDTVSWYQQALGQGPQFIFQYYEEEERQRGNFPDRFSGHQFPNYSSELNVNALLLGDSALYLCASTVQRGFEQYFGPGTRLTVT.

This chain connects TRBV12-3 or TRBV12-4 to TRBJ1-1; D uncertain. Trimming removed 3 bases from V and 0 bases from J, with 8 bases in between. The CDR3 has 14 residues. Here the CDR3 reads CASSFSGLNTEAFF. The CDR3 DNA is TGTGCCAGCAGTTTTTCCGGATTGAACACTGAAGCTTTCTTT.